The 15 T cell receptor beta chains in this list originate from one sample, sequenced in a study of blood T cell repertoires in COVID-19. Libraries were prepared by immunoSEQ multiplex PCR; TCRdb keeps only in-frame clonotypes and omits some of them. In the table there are around 130,000 clones, approximately 85% of which are singletons. Sequencing input: peripheral blood. The receptors shown here come from a man in his forties or fifties with acute or convalescent COVID-19.

The CDR3 DNA reads TGTGCCAGCAGCTCAACAGGGACAGCATGGGGCTACACCTTC. Its translation is CASSSTGTAWGYTF. The chain employs TRBV13 and TRBJ1-2; 7 bases fit TRBD1. The V and J ends lost 4 bases and 8 bases, in that order; junction bases with no gene match: 10. The CDR3 consists of 14 residues. The germline CDR1 and CDR2 sequences are PRHDT and FYEKMQ (reference sequence).

This rearrangement joins TRBV7-9 to TRBJ1-5, with TRBD1 matching 9 bases. The CDR3 covers 14 residues. V was clipped by 5 bases and J by 4 bases; unmatched bases: 3. CDR1 and CDR2 (germline): SEHNR, FQNEAQ (reference sequence). CDR3 in amino acids: CASSGQGLNQPQHF. The CDR3 nucleotides are TGTGCCAGCAGCGGACAGGGGTTGAATCAGCCCCAGCATTTT. Full variable domain (rest looked up from reference TRBV7-9 and TRBJ1-5): DTGVSQNPRHKITKRGQNVTFRCDPISEHNRLYWYRQTLGQGPEFLTYFQNEAQLEKSRLLSDRFSAERPKGSFSTLEIQRTEQGDSAMYLCASSGQGLNQPQHFGDGTRLSIL.

J is TRBJ1-5 and V is TRBV5-1; D may be TRBD1 (5 bases). CDR1 is SGHRS, CDR2 YFSETQ, per germline. The CDR3 contains 16 residues. The V and J ends lost 1 base and 1 base respectively, with 12 bases between them. This CDR3 reads CASSLWGYESNQPQHF. CDR3 nucleotide sequence: TGCGCCAGCAGCTTGTGGGGCTATGAGAGCAATCAGCCCCAGCATTTT.

The chain carries TRBV11-2 and TRBJ2-2; D not resolved. This CDR3 contains 12 residues. V lost 6 bases, J lost 6 bases, and 8 bases lay in between. Germline lookup yields CDR1 SGHAT and CDR2 FQNNGV. This CDR3 reads CASRFSAGELFF. The DNA of the CDR3 is TGTGCCAGCAGGTTTTCCGCCGGGGAGCTGTTTTTT.

CDR3 nucleotides: TGTGCCAGCAGCTTAGAGGGGGCCTGGTCTGGGGCCAACGTCCTGACTTTC. It codes for CASSLEGAWSGANVLTF. This chain connects TRBV7-3 to TRBJ2-6, with 7 bases fitting TRBD1. There are 17 residues in the CDR3. In germline, CDR1 is SGHTA, CDR2 FQGTGA. The junction had 5 bases not matched to a gene; V was cut back by 2 bases and J by 1 base.

Here the CDR3 DNA reads TGTGCCAGTAGTATCGCCATTGACAGGGTGACTGAAGCTTTCTTT. It translates to CASSIAIDRVTEAFF. The genes are TRBV19 and TRBJ1-1, with 7 nucleotides matching TRBD1. The ends lost 3 bases at V and 5 bases at J; junction bases unmatched: 9. Per the germline V gene, CDR1 is LNHDA and CDR2 is SQIVND (reference sequence). The CDR3 extends over 15 amino acids.

This sequence joins TRBV14 and TRBJ1-1; D remains ambiguous. V lost 0 bases, J lost 6 bases, and 20 bases lay in between. The CDR3 contains 17 residues. Germline CDR1 SGHDN, CDR2 FVKESK. Here the CDR3 reads CASSQDAGFGNEAEAFF. The CDR3 DNA is TGTGCCAGCAGCCAAGACGCGGGGTTCGGTAACGAGGCTGAAGCTTTCTTT. Full variable domain (missing parts from reference TRBV14 and TRBJ1-1): EAGVTQFPSHSVIEKGQTVTLRCDPISGHDNLYWYRRVMGKEIKFLLHFVKESKQDESGMPNNRFLAERTGGTYSTLKVQPAELEDSGVYFCASSQDAGFGNEAEAFFGQGTRLTVV.

CDR3 coding DNA: TGCAGCGTTGAGGCAGGGAATGGTGCTGAAGCTTTCTTT. It codes for CSVEAGNGAEAFF. The chain has TRBV29-1 and TRBJ1-1; maybe TRBD1 (5 bases). Germline CDR1 and CDR2: SQVTM and ANQGSEA. V was pared by 3 bases and J by 6 bases, with 14 bases between. The CDR3 has 13 residues.

The chain carries TRBV28 and TRBJ2-2, with TRBD1 as a possible D gene (6 bases). Trimming removed 8 bases at V and 1 base at J, with 8 bases between. Germline V gene sequence: CDR1 MDHEN, CDR2 SYDVKM. CDR3 length equals 13 residues. The CDR3 loop is CASLRGNTGELFF. As DNA, the CDR3 is TGTGCCAGCCTCAGGGGGAACACCGGGGAGCTGTTTTTT.

The chain combines TRBV18 with TRBJ2-7; D perhaps matches TRBD1 (5 bases). The CDR3 consists of 15 residues. Germline values: CDR1 KGHSH, CDR2 LQKENI. V lost 8 bases and J 3 bases, leaving 20 bases between the germline ends. The CDR3 protein is CASVSRGQGVYEQYF. CDR3 bases: TGTGCCAGCGTCTCAAGGGGTCAGGGTGTCTACGAGCAGTACTTC. The full variable domain, rest sourced from reference TRBV18 and TRBJ2-7, is NAGVMQNPRHLVRRRGQEARLRCSPMKGHSHVYWYRQLPEEGLKFMVYLQKENIIDESGMPKERFSAEFPKEGPSILRIQQVVRGDSAAYFCASVSRGQGVYEQYFGPGTRLTVT.

The chain recombines TRBV27 with TRBJ1-6, with a weak D call TRBD1 (5 bases). Germline CDR1 and CDR2: MNHEY and SMNVEV (reference sequence). Trimming left V 4 bases short and J 7 bases short, with 14 bases between. The CDR3 has 15 residues. The CDR3 DNA is TGTGCCAGCAGTTGGGGTGCAGGGTTGAATTCACCCCTCCACTTT. Encoded protein: CASSWGAGLNSPLHF.

The V call is TRBV5-1, the J call TRBJ2-2, with a possible D match to TRBD2 (5 bases). This CDR3 is 15 amino acids long. V shed 0 bases and J shed 4 bases, with 10 bases lying between them. Germline lookup yields CDR1 SGHRS and CDR2 YFSETQ. The CDR3 here is CASSLGGGLTGELFF. CDR3 nucleotide sequence: TGCGCCAGCAGCTTGGGTGGAGGCCTCACCGGGGAGCTGTTTTTT.

V and J are TRBV14 and TRBJ1-2; 7 bases match TRBD1. V was pared by 4 bases and J by 5 bases, with 4 bases of the junction left unmatched. This CDR3 comprises 13 residues. Germline V lookup: CDR1 SGHDN, CDR2 FVKESK. The CDR3 DNA follows: TGTGCCAGCAGCCCCGGGACAGATTATGGCTACACCTTC. Encoded protein: CASSPGTDYGYTF.

The V and J genes are TRBV5-5 and TRBJ2-7, with a possible D match to TRBD2 (6 bases). Germline V gene lookup returns CDR1 SGHKS and CDR2 YYEKEE (reference sequence). The CDR3 runs 13 residues. The V gene lost 4 bases and the J gene lost 4 bases, with 12 bases spanning the gap. CDR3 in amino acids: CASSAGPNYEQYF. The CDR3 bases are TGTGCCAGCAGCGCGGGACCGAATTACGAGCAGTACTTC.

In its sample, this clone was seen a few times. CDR3 protein: CSALEGTSYRYTF. The CDR3 coding sequence is TGCAGCGCCCTGGAGGGCACGTCATATCGCTACACCTTC. This chain links TRBV29-1 with TRBJ1-2; D gene uncertain. The V end was cut by 7 bases, the J end by 9 bases, with 21 bases between. Looked up from germline, CDR1 is SQVTM and CDR2 is ANQGSEA. This CDR3 has 13 amino acids.